This section outlines one TCR beta chain sequence together with its context. As yet, its antigen is unknown. V dropped 6 bases and J dropped 10 bases, with 16 bases sitting between them. This CDR3 spans 13 amino acids. The V gene's germline CDR1 is MNHEY and CDR2 SVGAGI. The PCR made use of 60 Vbeta and 13 Jbeta primers. Libraries were prepared by immunoSEQ multiplex PCR; TCRdb keeps only in-frame clonotypes and omits some of them. This sample yields around 140,000 clones, of which about 80% are seen a single time; 5% to 8% belongs to the top ten. Those who donated were healthy bone marrow donors. These data come from a study of cytomegalovirus exposure and HLA in healthy donors. Overall study: There were roughly 80 million unique TCRs (from HLA-typed donors) in an early data release.

The study's findings and limits: Later genetic work tied a missense DCLRE1C variant to beta-chain V and J trimming. Earlier analysis found most TCR beta V segments productive about 87% or about 30% of the time.

The V call is TRBV6-5, the J call TRBJ2-1, with a tentative D call TRBD2 (5 bases). This clonotype was sampled from a middle-aged woman in good health and CMV-seropositive. The specimen sequenced was PBMCs. CDR3 sequence (DNA): TGTGCCAGCAGCAGCGGTAGGGCCGAAGAGCAGTTCTTC. Its protein is CASSSGRAEEQFF.